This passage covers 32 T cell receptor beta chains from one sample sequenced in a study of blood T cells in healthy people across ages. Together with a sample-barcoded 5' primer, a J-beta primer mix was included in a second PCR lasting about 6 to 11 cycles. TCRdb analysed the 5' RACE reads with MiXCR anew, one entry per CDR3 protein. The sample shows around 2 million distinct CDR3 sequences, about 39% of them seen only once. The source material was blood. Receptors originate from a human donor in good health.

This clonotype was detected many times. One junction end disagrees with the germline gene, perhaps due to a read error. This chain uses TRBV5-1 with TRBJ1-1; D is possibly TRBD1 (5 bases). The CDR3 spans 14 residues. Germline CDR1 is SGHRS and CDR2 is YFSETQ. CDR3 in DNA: TGTGCCAGCAGTTTAGGTGGGGCGAACACTGAAGCTTTCTTT. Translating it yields CASSLGGANTEAFF.

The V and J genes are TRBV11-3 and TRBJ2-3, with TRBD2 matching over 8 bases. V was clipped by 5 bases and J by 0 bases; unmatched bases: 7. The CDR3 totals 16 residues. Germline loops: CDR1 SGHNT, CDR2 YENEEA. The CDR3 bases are TGTGCCAGCAGCATCCCCTTAGCGGGGAGCACAGATACGCAGTATTTT. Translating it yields CASSIPLAGSTDTQYF.

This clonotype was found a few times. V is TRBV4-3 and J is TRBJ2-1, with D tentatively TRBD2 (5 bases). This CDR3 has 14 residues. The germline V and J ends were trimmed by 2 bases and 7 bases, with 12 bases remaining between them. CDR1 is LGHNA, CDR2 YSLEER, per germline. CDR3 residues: CASSQSGGRNEQFF. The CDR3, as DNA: TGCGCCAGCAGCCAAAGCGGCGGCCGGAATGAGCAGTTCTTC.

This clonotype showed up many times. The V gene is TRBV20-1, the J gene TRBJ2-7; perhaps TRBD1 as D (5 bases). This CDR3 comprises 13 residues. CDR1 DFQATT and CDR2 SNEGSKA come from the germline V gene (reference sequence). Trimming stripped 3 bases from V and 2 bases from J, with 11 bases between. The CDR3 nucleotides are TGCAGTGCTAGGTTGGCAGGGACCTACGAGCAGTACTTC. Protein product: CSARLAGTYEQYF.

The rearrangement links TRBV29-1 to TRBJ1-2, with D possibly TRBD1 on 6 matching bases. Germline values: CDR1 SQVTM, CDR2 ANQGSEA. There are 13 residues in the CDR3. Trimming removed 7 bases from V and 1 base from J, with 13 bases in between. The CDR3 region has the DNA TGCAGCGGGGGGCCTTGGGGTAACTATGGCTACACCTTC. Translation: CSGGPWGNYGYTF.

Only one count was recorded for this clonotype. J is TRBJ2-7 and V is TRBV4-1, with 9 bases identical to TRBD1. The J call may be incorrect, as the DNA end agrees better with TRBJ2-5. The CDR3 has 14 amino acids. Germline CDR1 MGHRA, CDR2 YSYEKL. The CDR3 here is CASSVRDRVETQYF. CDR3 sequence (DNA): TGCGCCAGCAGCGTCCGGGACAGGGTAGAGACCCAGTACTTC.

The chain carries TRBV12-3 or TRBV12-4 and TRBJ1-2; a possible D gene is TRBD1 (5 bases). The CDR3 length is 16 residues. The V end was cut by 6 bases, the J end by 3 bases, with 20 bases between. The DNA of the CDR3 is TGTGCCAGCAGCCCCGGGACCGACAGTTATCACTATGGCTACACCTTC. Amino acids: CASSPGTDSYHYGYTF.

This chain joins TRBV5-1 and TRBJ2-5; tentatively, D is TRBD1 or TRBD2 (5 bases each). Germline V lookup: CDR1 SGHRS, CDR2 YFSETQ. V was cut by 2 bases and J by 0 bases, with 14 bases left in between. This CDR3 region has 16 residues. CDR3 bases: TGCGCCAGCAGCTTAATGCCGGGACGCTACCAAGAGACCCAGTACTTC. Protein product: CASSLMPGRYQETQYF.

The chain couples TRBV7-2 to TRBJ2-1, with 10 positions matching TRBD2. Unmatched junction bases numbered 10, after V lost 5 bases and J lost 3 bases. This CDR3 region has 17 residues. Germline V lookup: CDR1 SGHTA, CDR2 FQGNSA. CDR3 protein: CASSQGVAGGVYNEQFF. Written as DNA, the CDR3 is TGTGCCAGCAGCCAAGGAGTAGCGGGGGGAGTCTACAATGAGCAGTTCTTC.

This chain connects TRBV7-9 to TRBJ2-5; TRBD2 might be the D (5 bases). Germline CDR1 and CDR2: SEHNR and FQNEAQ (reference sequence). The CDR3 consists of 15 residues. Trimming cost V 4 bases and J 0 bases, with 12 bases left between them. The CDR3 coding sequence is TGTGCCAGCAGCTCCCCTACTAGGAACCAAGAGACCCAGTACTTC. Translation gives CASSSPTRNQETQYF.

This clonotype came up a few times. Written as DNA, the CDR3 is TGTGCCAGCAGTTACTCGAGGTCACCCGGGTATGGCTACACCTTC. As protein: CASSYSRSPGYGYTF. This chain links TRBV6-5 with TRBJ1-2; D is unresolved. V was shortened by 0 bases and J by 5 bases, with 13 bases between the two germline ends. The germline V gene has CDR1 MNHEY and CDR2 SVGAGI. CDR3 length: 15 amino acids.

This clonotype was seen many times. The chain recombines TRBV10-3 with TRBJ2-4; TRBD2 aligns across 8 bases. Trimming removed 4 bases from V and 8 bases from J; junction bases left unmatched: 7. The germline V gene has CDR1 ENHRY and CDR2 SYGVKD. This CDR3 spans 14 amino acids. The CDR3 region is CAISASSGGDIQYF. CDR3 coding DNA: TGTGCCATCAGTGCCAGTTCCGGGGGGGACATTCAGTACTTC.

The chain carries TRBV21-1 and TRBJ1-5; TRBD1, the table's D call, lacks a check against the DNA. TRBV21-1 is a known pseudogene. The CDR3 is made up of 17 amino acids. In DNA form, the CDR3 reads TGTGCCAGCATCCGTACCCGGGACAGGAAAGGCAATCAGCCCCAGCATTTT. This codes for CASIRTRDRKGNQPQHF.

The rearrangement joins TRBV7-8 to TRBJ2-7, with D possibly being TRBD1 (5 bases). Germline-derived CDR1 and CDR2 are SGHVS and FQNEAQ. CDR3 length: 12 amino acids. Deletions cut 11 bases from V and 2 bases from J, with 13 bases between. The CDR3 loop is CAAKGWTYEQYF. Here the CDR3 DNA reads TGTGCCGCCAAGGGGTGGACCTACGAGCAGTACTTC.

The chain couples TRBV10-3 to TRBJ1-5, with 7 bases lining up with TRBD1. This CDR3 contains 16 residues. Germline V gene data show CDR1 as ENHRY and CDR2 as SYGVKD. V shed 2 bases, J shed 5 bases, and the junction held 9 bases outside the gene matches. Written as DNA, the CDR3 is TGTGCCATCAGTGAGGGGAAGAGGGACAGCCATCAGCCCCAGCATTTT. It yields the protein CAISEGKRDSHQPQHF.

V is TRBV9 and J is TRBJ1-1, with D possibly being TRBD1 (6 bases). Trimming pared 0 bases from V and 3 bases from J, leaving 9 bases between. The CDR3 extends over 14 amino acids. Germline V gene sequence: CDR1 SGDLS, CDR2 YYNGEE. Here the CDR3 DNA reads TGTGCCAGCAGCGTAGAACAGGGCGACACTGAAGCTTTCTTT. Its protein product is CASSVEQGDTEAFF.

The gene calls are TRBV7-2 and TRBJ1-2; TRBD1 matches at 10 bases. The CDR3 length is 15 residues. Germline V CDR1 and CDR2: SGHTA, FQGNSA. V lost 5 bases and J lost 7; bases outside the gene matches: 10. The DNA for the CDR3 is TGTGCCAGCAGCGACCGCGGCGGGACAGGGGTTGGCTACACCTTC. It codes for CASSDRGGTGVGYTF.

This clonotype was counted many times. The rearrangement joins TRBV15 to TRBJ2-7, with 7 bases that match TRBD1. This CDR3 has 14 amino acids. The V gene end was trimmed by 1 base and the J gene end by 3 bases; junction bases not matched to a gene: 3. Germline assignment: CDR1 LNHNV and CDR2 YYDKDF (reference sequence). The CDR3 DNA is TGTGCCACCAGCAGAGGAGGGGACAGCTACGAGCAGTACTTC. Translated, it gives CATSRGGDSYEQYF.

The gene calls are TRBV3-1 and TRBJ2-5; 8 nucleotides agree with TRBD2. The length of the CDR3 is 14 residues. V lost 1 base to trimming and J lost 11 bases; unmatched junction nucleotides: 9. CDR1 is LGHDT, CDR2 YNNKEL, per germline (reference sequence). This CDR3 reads CASSQASGGYGQYF. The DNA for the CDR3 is TGTGCCAGCAGCCAAGCCAGCGGGGGTTACGGGCAGTACTTC.

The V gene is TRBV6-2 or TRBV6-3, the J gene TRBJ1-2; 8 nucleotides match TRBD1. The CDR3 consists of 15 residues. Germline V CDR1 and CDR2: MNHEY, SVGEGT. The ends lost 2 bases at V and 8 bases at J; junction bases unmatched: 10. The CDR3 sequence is CASSYAGTGFGGYTF. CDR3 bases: TGTGCCAGCAGTTACGCCGGGACAGGATTTGGGGGCTACACCTTC.

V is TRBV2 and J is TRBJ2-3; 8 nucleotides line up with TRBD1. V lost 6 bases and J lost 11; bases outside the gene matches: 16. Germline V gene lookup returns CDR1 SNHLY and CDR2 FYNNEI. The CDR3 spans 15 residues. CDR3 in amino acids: CASSVGQGPRQWQYF. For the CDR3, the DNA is TGTGCCAGCAGCGTCGGACAGGGCCCCCGTCAATGGCAGTATTTT. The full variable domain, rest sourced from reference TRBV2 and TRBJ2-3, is EPEVTQTPSHQVTQMGQEVILRCVPISNHLYFYWYRQILGQKVEFLVSFYNNEISEKSEIFDDQFSVERPDGSNFTLKIRSTKLEDSAMYFCASSVGQGPRQWQYFGPGTRLTVL.

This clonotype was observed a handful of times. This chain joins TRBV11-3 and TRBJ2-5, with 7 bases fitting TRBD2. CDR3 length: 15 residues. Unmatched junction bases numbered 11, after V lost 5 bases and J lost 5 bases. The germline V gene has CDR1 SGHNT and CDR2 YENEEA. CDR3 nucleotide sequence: TGTGCCAGCAGCCCCAAGAGCGGGGTTGGCGAGACCCAGTACTTC. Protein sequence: CASSPKSGVGETQYF.

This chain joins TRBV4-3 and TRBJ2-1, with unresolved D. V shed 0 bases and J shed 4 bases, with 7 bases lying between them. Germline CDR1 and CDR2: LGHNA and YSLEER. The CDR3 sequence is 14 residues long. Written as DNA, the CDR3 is TGCGCCAGCAGCCAAGAACACCTATACAATGAGCAGTTCTTC. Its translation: CASSQEHLYNEQFF.

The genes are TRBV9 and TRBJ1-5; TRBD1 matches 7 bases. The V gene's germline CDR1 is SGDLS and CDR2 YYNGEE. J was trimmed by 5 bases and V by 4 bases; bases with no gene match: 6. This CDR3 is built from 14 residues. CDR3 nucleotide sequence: TGTGCCAGCAGCCGACAGGGTCTGGATCAGCCCCAGCATTTT. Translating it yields CASSRQGLDQPQHF.

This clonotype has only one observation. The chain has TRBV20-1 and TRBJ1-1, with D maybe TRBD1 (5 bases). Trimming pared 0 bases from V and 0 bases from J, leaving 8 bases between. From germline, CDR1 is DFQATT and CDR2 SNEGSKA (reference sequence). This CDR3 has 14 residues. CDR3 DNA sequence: TGCAGTGCTAGAGAAAGGACACTGAACACTGAAGCTTTCTTT. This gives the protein CSARERTLNTEAFF.

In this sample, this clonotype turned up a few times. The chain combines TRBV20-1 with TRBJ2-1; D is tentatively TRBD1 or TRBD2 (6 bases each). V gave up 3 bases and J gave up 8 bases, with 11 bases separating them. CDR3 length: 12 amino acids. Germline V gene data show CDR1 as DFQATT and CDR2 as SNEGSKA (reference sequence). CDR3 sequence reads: CSARKRGDEQFF. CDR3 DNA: TGCAGTGCTAGGAAGAGGGGGGATGAGCAGTTCTTC.

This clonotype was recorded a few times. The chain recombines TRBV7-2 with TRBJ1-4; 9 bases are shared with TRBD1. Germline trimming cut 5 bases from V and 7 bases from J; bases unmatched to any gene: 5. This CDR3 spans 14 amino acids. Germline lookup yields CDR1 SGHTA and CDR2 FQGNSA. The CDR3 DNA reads TGTGCCAGCAGCGGGGACAGGGTGGGTGAAAAACTGTTTTTT. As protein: CASSGDRVGEKLFF.

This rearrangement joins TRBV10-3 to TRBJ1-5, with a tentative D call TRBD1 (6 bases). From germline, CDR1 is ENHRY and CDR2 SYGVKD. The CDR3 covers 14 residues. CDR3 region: CVTRTAYSNQPQHF. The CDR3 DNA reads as TGTGTCACCAGGACAGCCTATAGCAATCAGCCCCAGCATTTT.

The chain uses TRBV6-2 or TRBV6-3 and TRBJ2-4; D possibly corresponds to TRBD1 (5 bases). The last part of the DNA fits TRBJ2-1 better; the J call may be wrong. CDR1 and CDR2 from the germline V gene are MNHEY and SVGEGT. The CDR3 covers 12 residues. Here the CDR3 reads CASSDSFDEQFF. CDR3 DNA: TGTGCCAGCAGTGACAGTTTTGATGAGCAGTTCTTC.

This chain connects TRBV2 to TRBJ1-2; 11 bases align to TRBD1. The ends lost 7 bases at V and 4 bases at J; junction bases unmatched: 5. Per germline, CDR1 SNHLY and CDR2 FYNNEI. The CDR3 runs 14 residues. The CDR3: CASNGQGATYGYTF. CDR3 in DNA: TGTGCCAGCAACGGACAGGGGGCGACCTATGGCTACACCTTC.

Here the CDR3 reads CSASGPGGTYEQYF. CDR3 nucleotides: TGCAGTGCTAGTGGTCCAGGGGGCACCTACGAGCAGTACTTC. This chain joins TRBV20-1 and TRBJ2-7; TRBD1 aligns across 8 bases. The ends lost 3 bases at V and 2 bases at J; junction bases unmatched: 6. Germline CDR1 DFQATT, CDR2 SNEGSKA (reference sequence). This CDR3 has 14 amino acids.

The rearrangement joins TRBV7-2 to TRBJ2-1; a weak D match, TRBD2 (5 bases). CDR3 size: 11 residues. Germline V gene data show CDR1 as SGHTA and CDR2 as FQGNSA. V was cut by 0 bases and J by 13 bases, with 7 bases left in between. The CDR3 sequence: CASSLAGNQFF. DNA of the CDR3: TGTGCCAGCAGCTTAGCCGGGAACCAGTTCTTC.